This TCR beta chain was documented in a study of shared clonotypes between healthy human individuals. Study context: Contributing individuals were two females and three males aged 18 to 49.

V was clipped by 0 bases and J by 7 bases, with 9 bases between them. The V gene's germline CDR1 is WNHNN and CDR2 SYGVQD (reference sequence). The CDR3 spans 14 residues. Measured with immunoSEQ multiplex PCR; TCRdb has only the in-frame clones, and not every one. This table holds about half a million clones, 75% to 85% found once. The genes are TRBV10-1 and TRBJ2-2; D remains unclear. This TCR came from a woman between 40 and 50 years old in good health. Some clones in this sample may be carry-over from other donors' samples. The material sequenced was PBMCs. CDR3 residues: CASSESGRIGELFF. The DNA for the CDR3 is TGCGCCAGCAGTGAGTCAGGGCGGATCGGGGAGCTGTTTTTT.